This entry lists 5 T cell receptor beta chains sequenced from one sample in a study of regulatory T cells in long-lasting Graves disease. Arm-PCR of CDR3 regions with iRepertoire HTBI primers generated TCR beta libraries. TCRdb passed the multiplex PCR reads through MiXCR, listing each CDR3 protein once. Among 400,000 to 450,000 distinct CDR3 sequences listed, just under 15% were seen once. The sample's time point: newly diagnosed GD, antithyroid drugs for less than 3 months. Making the TCR library involved RNA that had been extracted from PBMCs. The same sample was also studied in work on T cells in Graves' hyperthyroidism and ophthalmopathy.

Sequencing used peripheral blood mononuclear cells (PBMCs), obtained at new diagnosis, from a patient treated with antithyroid drugs. These receptors were collected from a woman in her twenties or thirties with Graves disease.

This chain connects TRBV27 to TRBJ2-7; the match to TRBD2 covers 8 bases. Per germline, CDR1 MNHEY and CDR2 SMNVEV (reference sequence). The CDR3 length is 12 residues. V was clipped by 4 bases and J by 7 bases; unmatched bases: 3. CDR3 sequence: CASSSGLAEQYF. The CDR3 nucleotides are TGTGCCAGCAGTTCCGGACTAGCAGAGCAGTACTTC.

A remark on this clonotype: This may be a read error, as it is one base from a much larger clone. The chain recombines TRBV5-1 with TRBJ2-3; 9 bases are shared with TRBD1. Trimming removed 6 bases from V and 14 bases from J; junction bases left unmatched: 13. Germline values: CDR1 SGHRS, CDR2 YFSETQ. The CDR3 extends over 13 amino acids. CDR3 sequence (DNA): TGCGCCAGCAACTCGGAAGGGACAGGGAACCCGTATTTT. Encoded protein: CASNSEGTGNPYF. The full variable domain, completed using reference TRBV5-1 and TRBJ2-3, is KAGVTQTPRYLIKTRGQQVTLSCSPISGHRSVSWYQQTPGQGLQFLFEYFSETQRNKGNFPGRFSGRQFSNSRSEMNVSTLELGDSALYLCASNSEGTGNPYFGPGTRLTVL.

This clonotype was counted between two and nine times. The genes are TRBV7-2 and TRBJ1-4, with 8 bases lining up with TRBD1. With V trimmed by 2 bases and J by 5 bases, 4 bases remained unmatched. From germline, CDR1 is SGHTA and CDR2 FQGNSA. The CDR3 is 15 residues long. This CDR3 reads CASSLPDRVNEKLFF. The DNA for the CDR3 is TGTGCCAGCAGCTTACCGGACAGGGTAAATGAAAAACTGTTTTTT.

This clonotype was counted a few times. The chain uses TRBV2 and TRBJ1-1; D unclear. Germline loops: CDR1 SNHLY, CDR2 FYNNEI. This CDR3 spans 14 amino acids. With 4 bases removed from V and 0 bases from J, the gap between germline ends came to 9 bases. CDR3 sequence: CASSVVKMNTEAFF. CDR3 DNA: TGTGCCAGCAGTGTGGTGAAGATGAACACTGAAGCTTTCTTT.

This clonotype was observed many times. This CDR3 is CASSPIGQGAYNEQFF. DNA of the CDR3: TGCGCCAGCAGCCCGATAGGACAGGGGGCCTACAATGAGCAGTTCTTC. The J gene is TRBJ2-1, the V gene TRBV5-1; TRBD1 matches at 10 bases. V lost 4 bases, J lost 2 bases, and 6 bases stayed unmatched. Germline V gene lookup returns CDR1 SGHRS and CDR2 YFSETQ. This CDR3 contains 16 residues.